One and the same sample provided the 7 T cell receptor beta chains below, sequenced in a study of cytomegalovirus exposure and HLA in healthy donors (dated by TCRdb to about 2017). The library came from the immunoSEQ multiplex PCR assay. For the multiplex PCR, a mixture combining 60 forward primers for TCR Vbeta segments and 13 reverse primers for TCR Jbeta segments was used. TCRdb limited this immuneACCESS table to in-frame rearrangements with V and J called. A share of clones is missing; checked studies link under half to unresolved V genes, and the rest is unexplained. Across this sample there are 160,000 or so clones, with about four fifths seen only once. The biggest ten clones account for about 13% of the sample. The sequencing input was PBMCs. The receptors stem from a woman in her fifties or sixties in good health and CMV-seronegative.

DNA of the CDR3: TGTGCCAGCCGGGCGGGGCCTCCCCACGAGCAGTACTTC. As protein: CASRAGPPHEQYF. The chain is built from TRBV28 and TRBJ2-7; D is perhaps TRBD2 (6 bases). Deletions cut 8 bases from V and 5 bases from J, with 16 bases between. The germline V gene has CDR1 MDHEN and CDR2 SYDVKM. The CDR3 is made up of 13 amino acids.

This clone was seen once. The V and J genes are TRBV6-1 and TRBJ1-2; 9 nucleotides match TRBD1. The CDR3 is made up of 14 amino acids. J was trimmed by 8 bases and V by 6 bases; bases with no gene match: 10. The germline gives CDR1 MNHNS, CDR2 SASEGT. CDR3: CASRRTGELLGYTF. DNA of the CDR3: TGTGCCAGCAGAAGGACAGGGGAACTTCTAGGCTACACCTTC.

The count of this clone is one. The CDR3 reads CSVGQLNTEAFF. The DNA for the CDR3 is TGCAGCGTTGGACAGCTGAACACTGAAGCTTTCTTT. The genes are TRBV29-1 and TRBJ1-1; possibly TRBD1 for D (5 bases). The CDR3 extends over 12 amino acids. V was shortened by 4 bases and J by 0 bases, with 6 bases between the two germline ends. Germline CDR1 SQVTM, CDR2 ANQGSEA.

This clone was found a few times. At one end, the junction sequence differs from germline, possibly due to a read error. The chain joins TRBV7-3 to TRBJ2-2; TRBD2 aligns across 8 bases. The CDR3 is 16 residues long. Germline-derived CDR1 and CDR2 are SGHTA and FQGTGA. CDR3 sequence reads: CSSSPTGLANTGELFF. In DNA, the CDR3 is TGTTCCAGCAGCCCGACGGGACTAGCGAACACCGGGGAGCTGTTTTTT.

The chain carries TRBV2 and TRBJ1-1, with D possibly TRBD1 on 5 matching bases. The CDR3 is 16 residues long. Germline V gene lookup returns CDR1 SNHLY and CDR2 FYNNEI. V shed 3 bases and J shed 0 bases, with 14 bases lying between them. The CDR3 protein is CASSDREISVNTEAFF. In nucleotides, the CDR3 is TGTGCCAGCAGTGACAGGGAAATCTCGGTGAACACTGAAGCTTTCTTT.

The chain has TRBV5-6 and TRBJ2-2; TRBD1 matches at 9 bases. The CDR3 runs 15 residues. V gave up 6 bases and J gave up 0 bases; unmatched junction bases: 3. Per the germline V gene, CDR1 is SGHDT and CDR2 is YYEEEE. The CDR3 bases are TGTGCCAGCAACACAGGGGGCCCGAACACCGGGGAGCTGTTTTTT. Protein product: CASNTGGPNTGELFF.

The rearrangement joins TRBV5-1 to TRBJ2-5; weak D call: TRBD2 (6 bases). This CDR3 is built from 14 residues. Trimming removed 2 bases from V and 2 bases from J, with 10 bases in between. Germline CDR1 reads SGHRS; CDR2 reads YFSETQ. CDR3 sequence (DNA): TGCGCCAGCAGCTTTGCCAGCGGGCAAGAGACCCAGTACTTC. Translated: CASSFASGQETQYF.